The clone carrying this T cell receptor (beta chain) was recorded a few times. The data were taken from a study of blood T cell repertoires in COVID-19. As for the study in general: Acute and convalescent COVID-19 specimens originated in the United States, Italy and Spain. From T cells, B-cell-depleted T cells, or PBMCs came the material, which was cDNA or gDNA.

This CDR3 contains 13 residues. Germline V gene lookup returns CDR1 SNHLY and CDR2 FYNNEI. V was pared by 6 bases and J by 4 bases, with 12 bases between. Original data processing: Estimation of nucleated cell counts was performed using reference gene primer amplification. Produced via immunoSEQ multiplex PCR; TCRdb's table is partial and in-frame only. The D gene and trimming were derived from the DNA, and the V and J assignments and clone size from that table. The sample lists 95,000 to 120,000 clones; less than 75% were seen once. The chain has TRBV2 and TRBJ1-1; D possibly corresponds to TRBD1 (5 bases). The specimen sequenced was peripheral blood. This TCR was recovered from a middle-aged woman with acute or convalescent COVID-19. The CDR3 sequence is CASRPQGSTEAFF. The CDR3 nucleotides read TGTGCCAGCAGGCCCCAGGGAAGCACTGAAGCTTTCTTT.